Here is one T cell receptor (beta chain) with its context. An end of the junction differs from the germline gene, which may be a read error. The entry originates in a study of tumor-infiltrating lymphocytes in primary liver carcinoma. RNA was extracted from whole blood without cell sorting, alongside germline DNA. TCR beta cDNA was prepared out of approximately 470 ng total RNA by means of a constant-region primer. Libraries covering TCR beta were generated through three nested multiplex PCR rounds (using a slightly modified ARM-PCR). Primers for the first two PCR rounds were TRBV1-TRBV30 forward primers and a C-beta reverse primer (around 10 cycles per round). Via MiXCR, TCRdb re-called the multiplex PCR reads, giving one row per CDR3 protein. The data hold about 310,000 distinct CDR3 sequences, with approximately 65% observed a single time. There are 12 residues in the CDR3. Germline V gene data show CDR1 as MNHNS and CDR2 as SASEGT.

The sample was peripheral blood. This rearrangement joins TRBV6-1 to TRBJ2-3; D is perhaps TRBD2 (5 bases). The TCR comes from a man aged 35-49 years with primary liver carcinoma and hepatitis B virus infection. The CDR3 nucleotides are TGTGCCAGCAGTTCTAGCATAGATACGCAGTATTTT. Its translation is CASSSSIDTQYF.